This TCR beta chain was captured by sequencing in a study of blood T cell repertoires in COVID-19. For the study at large: The United States, Italy and Spain provided the acute and convalescent COVID-19 samples.

The authors' processing: Scientists estimated how many nucleated cells there were by amplifying reference gene primers. Profiled with immunoSEQ multiplex PCR; TCRdb holds only in-frame clones, not every one. The V and J calls and clone size come from that table; D and trimming were worked out from the DNA. The repertoire includes 85,000 to 90,000 clones, more than 75% of them detected once, and 1.1% sits in the top ten. Germline V gene sequence: CDR1 LNHDA, CDR2 SQIVND (reference sequence). The CDR3 has 14 amino acids. The germline V and J ends were trimmed by 6 bases and 7 bases, with 19 bases remaining between them.

J is TRBJ2-7 and V is TRBV19; maybe TRBD2 (6 bases). Material: peripheral blood. This clonotype was sampled from a human donor in a cohort sampled during active COVID-19. CDR3 bases: TGTGCCAGTAGCCCCGAACTGGGGGGAGAGGAGCAGTACTTC. Translating it yields CASSPELGGEEQYF.